Each of the 4 T cell receptor beta chains below was sequenced from the same sample in a study of CD8+CD57+ T cells in acquired aplastic anemia. It was genomic DNA that served as the template for profiling TCR beta VDJ and CDR3. TCRdb redid the calling of the reads with MiXCR, one entry per CDR3 protein. In the table there are about 420,000 distinct CDR3 sequences, around 72% of which are singletons. The sample consisted of sorted CD4+, CD8+, or CD8+CD57+ T cells (not recorded which) from PBMCs. Source of these receptors: a human donor in good health, serving as a control.

This clonotype appeared once. The chain employs TRBV20-1 and TRBJ2-1; TRBD2 matches at 11 bases. With 3 bases clipped from V and 6 bases from J, the junction kept 4 bases outside the gene matches. The CDR3 totals 14 residues. Germline V gene lookup returns CDR1 DFQATT and CDR2 SNEGSKA (reference sequence). CDR3 DNA sequence: TGCAGTGCTAGCCCTACTAGCGGGGGCAATGAGCAGTTCTTC. Amino acids: CSASPTSGGNEQFF.

This clonotype was detected once. The genes are TRBV7-2 and TRBJ1-2; D may be TRBD1 (6 bases). Per germline, CDR1 SGHTA and CDR2 FQGNSA. The CDR3 extends over 15 amino acids. V shed 5 bases and J shed 7 bases, with 20 bases lying between them. Written as DNA, the CDR3 is TGTGCCAGCAGCGGGACTCTTCCGGGACACTGTGGCTACACCTTC. It specifies CASSGTLPGHCGYTF. The full variable domain, completed using reference TRBV7-2 and TRBJ1-2, is GAGVSQSPSNKVTEKGKDVELRCDPISGHTALYWYRQSLGQGLEFLIYFQGNSAPDKSGLPSDRFSAERTGGSVSTLTIQRTQQEDSAVYLCASSGTLPGHCGYTFGSGTRLTVV.

CDR3 sequence reads: CASSNWDRAFEQYF. DNA of the CDR3: TGTGCCAGCAGCAACTGGGACAGGGCCTTCGAGCAGTACTTC. The chain carries TRBV7-3 and TRBJ2-7, with TRBD1 matching over 9 bases. The CDR3 has 14 residues. Germline V gene sequence: CDR1 SGHTA, CDR2 FQGTGA. Germline trimming cut 5 bases from V and 6 bases from J; bases unmatched to any gene: 8.

The chain has TRBV2 and TRBJ2-7; D unresolved. This CDR3 is 13 amino acids long. Trimming removed 6 bases from V and 5 bases from J, with 14 bases in between. The germline CDR1 and CDR2 sequences are SNHLY and FYNNEI. CDR3 in amino acids: CASSVQLPDEQYF. The DNA for the CDR3 is TGTGCCAGCAGCGTACAGCTCCCCGACGAGCAGTACTTC. Drawing the rest from reference TRBV2 and TRBJ2-7, the complete variable domain is EPEVTQTPSHQVTQMGQEVILRCVPISNHLYFYWYRQILGQKVEFLVSFYNNEISEKSEIFDDQFSVERPDGSNFTLKIRSTKLEDSAMYFCASSVQLPDEQYFGPGTRLTVT.